These 32 T cell receptor beta chains were all obtained from the same sample, sequenced in a study of beta chain features in type 1 diabetes. The authors reverse transcribed all of the isolated RNA, so sequencing captured expressed TCRB transcripts. This table comes from immunoSEQ multiplex PCR, and its TCRdb copy is limited to in-frame clones, with some not included. The data contain tens of thousands of clones, approximately 32% of them singletons. The sample was stem cell memory CD4+ T cells from blood. These receptors were collected from a woman in her late teens or twenties in good health.

The chain is built from TRBV18 and TRBJ2-1; D is possibly TRBD2 (5 bases). The V end lost 6 bases, the J end lost 5 bases, and 14 bases lay between the germline ends. This CDR3 has 14 amino acids. Germline V CDR1 and CDR2: KGHSH, LQKENI. Here the CDR3 reads CASSPPRGNNEQFF. CDR3 nucleotide sequence: TGTGCCAGCTCCCCCCCCCGGGGAAACAATGAGCAGTTCTTC.

This clone was detected once. The chain couples TRBV2 to TRBJ1-1; perhaps TRBD1 as D (5 bases). This CDR3 contains 15 residues. With 4 bases removed from V and 1 base from J, the gap between germline ends came to 13 bases. Germline V gives CDR1 SNHLY, CDR2 FYNNEI. In DNA, the CDR3 is TGTGCCAGCAGTGGGGGGAGGGGAGGGAACACTGAAGCTTTCTTT. Protein sequence: CASSGGRGGNTEAFF.

The rearrangement uses TRBV19 and TRBJ2-3; 8 nucleotides match TRBD1. The CDR3 consists of 16 residues. Germline V lookup: CDR1 LNHDA, CDR2 SQIVND (reference sequence). With V trimmed by 5 bases and J by 3 bases, 10 bases remained unmatched. The CDR3 loop reads CASSPPRTGRTDTQYF. The CDR3 DNA reads TGTGCCAGTAGTCCCCCCCGGACAGGGAGGACAGATACGCAGTATTTT. Full variable domain (rest looked up from reference TRBV19 and TRBJ2-3): DGGITQSPKYLFRKEGQNVTLSCEQNLNHDAMYWYRQDPGQGLRLIYYSQIVNDFQKGDIAEGYSVSREKKESFPLTVTSAQKNPTAFYLCASSPPRTGRTDTQYFGPGTRLTVL.

The J gene is TRBJ2-2, the V gene TRBV6-6; possible D gene TRBD2, 7 bases. The CDR3 has 14 residues. Germline V gene lookup returns CDR1 MNHNY and CDR2 SVGAGI (reference sequence). Trimming took off 5 bases at V and 2 bases at J, with 9 bases between the two ends. The CDR3 spells CASSGGANTGELFF. As DNA, the CDR3 is TGTGCCAGCAGTGGGGGGGCCAACACCGGGGAGCTGTTTTTT.

This clone was recorded at least ten times. The chain has TRBV7-9 and TRBJ2-3; 10 bases are shared with TRBD2. CDR3 length: 14 residues. The V segment lost 5 bases and the J segment 5 bases; nucleotides outside the gene matches: 4. Per the germline V gene, CDR1 is SEHNR and CDR2 is FQNEAQ (reference sequence). The CDR3 DNA follows: TGTGCCAGCAGCCGCAGCGGGAGGGGAGATACGCAGTATTTT. Its protein product is CASSRSGRGDTQYF.

The chain joins TRBV5-1 to TRBJ2-3, with 7 bases aligning to TRBD2. In germline, CDR1 is SGHRS, CDR2 YFSETQ. The CDR3 contains 16 residues. Trimming took 4 bases from V and 4 from J; bases not matched to a gene: 12. The CDR3 loop is CASSLPEGRAADTQYF. The CDR3 nucleotides read TGCGCCAGCAGCCTGCCGGAGGGGAGGGCCGCAGATACGCAGTATTTT.

V is TRBV5-4 and J is TRBJ2-5; D remains unclear. The V end lost 4 bases, the J end lost 4 bases, and 17 bases lay between the germline ends. The CDR3 length is 15 residues. Looked up from germline, CDR1 is SGHNT and CDR2 is YYREEE (reference sequence). The CDR3 DNA follows: TGTGCCAGCAGCCTACGGCCGACCCGCGGAGAGACCCAGTACTTC. It is translated as CASSLRPTRGETQYF.

This rearrangement joins TRBV6-5 to TRBJ1-6, with no clear D. This CDR3 spans 13 amino acids. Germline values: CDR1 MNHEY, CDR2 SVGAGI. Trimming cost V 9 bases and J 5 bases, with 11 bases left between them. The CDR3 region has the DNA TGTGCCAGTCGACTGCGACATAATTCACCCCTCCACTTT. Amino acids: CASRLRHNSPLHF.

Note on this clone: Within the sample, other DNA sequences also encode this same CDR3. The gene calls are TRBV7-9 and TRBJ2-3; 8 positions agree with TRBD2. Germline CDR1 SEHNR, CDR2 FQNEAQ (reference sequence). The CDR3 is 14 residues long. With V trimmed by 4 bases and J by 2 bases, 2 bases remained unmatched. CDR3 in amino acids: CASSSSGSTDTQYF. The CDR3 DNA sequence: TGTGCCAGCAGCTCTAGCGGGTCCACAGATACGCAGTATTTT.

This clone has at least ten counts. The CDR3 DNA is TGTGCCAGCAGCTTAGCGCTGAGCGGCCAAGAGACCCAGTACTTC. It is translated as CASSLALSGQETQYF. V is TRBV7-9 and J is TRBJ2-5; TRBD2 is a possible D gene (5 bases). CDR3 length: 15 residues. In germline, CDR1 is SEHNR, CDR2 FQNEAQ (reference sequence). V was cut by 0 bases and J by 1 base, with 9 bases left in between.

V is TRBV11-2 and J is TRBJ2-2; 8 positions agree with TRBD2. This CDR3 has 15 amino acids. The germline CDR1 and CDR2 sequences are SGHAT and FQNNGV. With V trimmed by 5 bases and J by 2 bases, 4 bases remained unmatched. For the CDR3, the DNA is TGTGCCAGCAGCCTGGGGACTAGTAACACCGGGGAGCTGTTTTTT. As protein: CASSLGTSNTGELFF.

This clone showed up just a few times. The chain is built from TRBV7-2 and TRBJ2-7; 7 bases are a match to TRBD1. From germline, CDR1 is SGHTA and CDR2 FQGNSA. The V gene end was trimmed by 6 bases and the J gene end by 1 base; junction bases not matched to a gene: 9. The CDR3 contains 15 residues. DNA for the CDR3: TGTGCCAGCAGACCCGACAGGGTGGTTTCCTACGAGCAGTACTTC. Translated: CASRPDRVVSYEQYF.

The chain links TRBV5-4 to TRBJ1-2; 10 positions match TRBD1. The V gene end was trimmed by 5 bases and the J gene end by 5 bases; junction bases not matched to a gene: 12. The CDR3 totals 16 residues. Germline loops: CDR1 SGHNT, CDR2 YYREEE (reference sequence). The CDR3 DNA sequence: TGTGCCAGCAGGCGCACCGGGACAGGGGACCTTTATGGCTACACCTTC. Translation gives CASRRTGTGDLYGYTF.

The chain couples TRBV5-1 to TRBJ1-1; D gene unclear. Looked up from germline, CDR1 is SGHRS and CDR2 is YFSETQ. The CDR3 is made up of 13 amino acids. Trimming took 6 bases from V and 1 from J, leaving 10 bases between them. The CDR3 DNA follows: TGCGCCAGCAAGGAGGGCGAGAACACTGAAGCTTTCTTT. Its protein is CASKEGENTEAFF.

The J gene is TRBJ2-5, the V gene TRBV2; TRBD2 is a possible D gene (7 bases). CDR1 and CDR2 (germline): SNHLY, FYNNEI. The CDR3 runs to 13 residues. V was cut by 7 bases and J by 5 bases, with 14 bases left in between. CDR3 loop: CASIRGEGETQYF. The CDR3 DNA follows: TGTGCCAGCATTAGGGGGGAGGGCGAGACCCAGTACTTC.

The chain employs TRBV18 and TRBJ2-7; the D gene is possibly TRBD1 (6 bases). Looked up from germline, CDR1 is KGHSH and CDR2 is LQKENI. V shed 1 base and J shed 6 bases, with 13 bases lying between them. CDR3 length equals 14 residues. The CDR3 here is CASSPLNRVGEQYF. The CDR3 DNA sequence: TGTGCCAGCTCACCACTGAACAGGGTGGGCGAGCAGTACTTC.

In its sample, this clone was seen a few times. This chain connects TRBV5-4 to TRBJ2-4; 8 bases align to TRBD2. The V and J ends lost 0 bases and 8 bases, in that order; junction bases with no gene match: 7. Per germline, CDR1 SGHNT and CDR2 YYREEE (reference sequence). This CDR3 contains 15 residues. CDR3 region: CASSLEGTRGDIQYF. The CDR3 DNA is TGTGCCAGCAGCTTGGAGGGGACTAGAGGCGACATTCAGTACTTC.

CDR3 region: CASSLASGYF. CDR3 bases: TGTGCCAGCAGCTTGGCCAGCGGGTATTTT. The chain employs TRBV5-8 and TRBJ2-3; D perhaps matches TRBD2 (5 bases). V was clipped by 0 bases and J by 14 bases, with 7 bases between them. The CDR3 is 10 amino acids. CDR1 and CDR2 (germline): SGHTS, YDEGEE.

The chain recombines TRBV6-1 with TRBJ1-6; no clear D gene. The CDR3 has 15 residues. The ends were cut back, 2 bases at V and 6 bases at J, with 11 bases in the middle. The germline V gene has CDR1 MNHNS and CDR2 SASEGT. The CDR3 region is CASSEYAGSNSPLHF. In DNA, the CDR3 is TGTGCCAGCAGTGAATATGCAGGAAGTAATTCACCCCTCCACTTT.

This sequence joins TRBV7-9 and TRBJ2-5; 11 bases line up with TRBD2. The CDR3 contains 16 residues. Germline CDR1 SEHNR, CDR2 FQNEAQ (reference sequence). Trimming removed 5 bases from V and 5 bases from J; junction bases left unmatched: 10. CDR3 nucleotides: TGTGCCAGCAGCCACGGGACTAGCGGCTTCATGGAGACCCAGTACTTC. Protein sequence: CASSHGTSGFMETQYF.

The genes are TRBV5-1 and TRBJ2-3; 7 bases map to TRBD1. The CDR3 contains 15 residues. CDR1 and CDR2 from the germline V gene are SGHRS and YFSETQ. V trimming: 0 bases; J trimming: 4 bases; junction bases outside the gene matches: 5. CDR3 region: CASSLEGQYSDTQYF. CDR3 DNA: TGCGCCAGCAGCTTGGAGGGACAGTATTCAGATACGCAGTATTTT.

CDR3 coding DNA: TGCAGCGTTGAAAAGAATGGCAGGGCCACTGAAGCTTTCTTT. Amino acids: CSVEKNGRATEAFF. The V gene is TRBV29-1, the J gene TRBJ1-1; possible D gene TRBD1, 5 bases. CDR1 and CDR2 (germline): SQVTM, ANQGSEA. The CDR3 spans 14 residues. V lost 2 bases and J 4 bases, leaving 14 bases between the germline ends.

J is TRBJ1-5 and V is TRBV6-6; D gene uncertain. Germline CDR1 reads MNHNY; CDR2 reads SVGAGI (reference sequence). The CDR3 is 12 residues long. Trimming took off 6 bases at V and 5 bases at J, with 8 bases between the two ends. This CDR3 is CASSRSDQPQHF. As DNA, the CDR3 is TGTGCCAGCAGCCGGAGTGATCAGCCCCAGCATTTT.

The chain links TRBV7-2 to TRBJ1-5; the match to TRBD1 covers 7 bases. The CDR3 covers 16 residues. After removal of 5 bases from V and 2 bases from J, the junction contained 9 bases not matched to a gene. Germline CDR1 is SGHTA and CDR2 is FQGNSA. The CDR3 reads CASSRNQGVGNQPQHF. CDR3 sequence (DNA): TGTGCCAGCAGCCGAAACCAGGGGGTTGGCAATCAGCCCCAGCATTTT.

This sequence joins TRBV18 and TRBJ2-3; D not certain. Between the trimmed V and J ends, which lost 2 bases and 0 bases, there was a span of 6 bases. This CDR3 is 14 amino acids long. The germline V gene has CDR1 KGHSH and CDR2 LQKENI. The CDR3 region has the DNA TGTGCCAGCTCACCAAATACTAGCACAGATACGCAGTATTTT. This gives the protein CASSPNTSTDTQYF.

The CDR3 DNA reads TGTGCCACGGGACAGACTAGCTCCTACAATGAGCAGTTCTTC. Its translation: CATGQTSSYNEQFF. The rearrangement joins TRBV19 to TRBJ2-1; possible D gene TRBD1, 7 bases. V lost 10 bases to trimming and J lost 0 bases, with 13 bases between them. Germline V gene lookup returns CDR1 LNHDA and CDR2 SQIVND (reference sequence). CDR3 length equals 14 residues.

This clone appeared once. The V call is TRBV4-3, the J call TRBJ2-1; D is ambiguous. V shed 0 bases and J shed 0 bases, with 12 bases lying between them. There are 17 residues in the CDR3. CDR1 and CDR2 (germline): LGHNA, YSLEER. CDR3 in amino acids: CASSQDRAGSSYNEQFF. CDR3 sequence (DNA): TGCGCCAGCAGCCAAGATCGAGCAGGAAGCTCCTACAATGAGCAGTTCTTC.

There are a few counts of this clone. This chain uses TRBV4-2 with TRBJ2-7; 8 bases are shared with TRBD1. The V segment lost 0 bases and the J segment 4 bases; nucleotides outside the gene matches: 5. Looked up from germline, CDR1 is LGHNA and CDR2 is YNFKEQ. This CDR3 has 15 amino acids. The CDR3 DNA is TGTGCCAGCAGCCAAGATCTCCAGGGGGCGTACGAGCAGTACTTC. Protein sequence: CASSQDLQGAYEQYF.

In its sample, this clone was seen a few times. This chain links TRBV11-2 with TRBJ2-3; D might be TRBD1 (6 bases). Germline lookup yields CDR1 SGHAT and CDR2 FQNNGV. The CDR3 spans 15 residues. V was cut by 5 bases and J by 3 bases, with 15 bases left in between. DNA of the CDR3: TGTGCCAGCAGCATTACCGGGACACCAACAGATACGCAGTATTTT. The encoded protein is CASSITGTPTDTQYF.

The rearrangement joins TRBV12-5 to TRBJ2-1; 7 positions agree with TRBD1. The V segment lost 6 bases and the J segment 7 bases; nucleotides outside the gene matches: 6. The germline V gene encodes CDR1 LGHNT and CDR2 FRNRAP. The CDR3 spans 13 residues. The CDR3 sequence: CASGETGSNEQFF. The CDR3 region has the DNA TGTGCTAGTGGAGAGACAGGGAGTAATGAGCAGTTCTTC.

The V call is TRBV30, the J call TRBJ1-5, with TRBD1 matching 7 bases. J gave up 5 bases and V 2 bases, and 12 bases lay outside the gene matches. Germline V gene sequence: CDR1 GTSNPN, CDR2 SVGIG (reference sequence). This CDR3 has 16 amino acids. The CDR3 loop reads CAWSLDRDSLHQPQHF. CDR3 in DNA: TGTGCCTGGAGTTTGGATCGGGACAGTCTCCATCAGCCCCAGCATTTT.

This clone was seen a handful of times. CDR3: CASSSDRDISYEQYF. As DNA, the CDR3 is TGTGCCAGCAGCTCGGACCGGGACATTTCCTACGAGCAGTACTTC. The chain employs TRBV5-4 and TRBJ2-7; a possible D gene is TRBD1 (6 bases). Trimming took off 3 bases at V and 1 base at J, with 14 bases between the two ends. This CDR3 comprises 15 residues. Germline loops: CDR1 SGHNT, CDR2 YYREEE (reference sequence).